This T cell receptor (beta chain) appears in the sequencing data of a study of blood T cell repertoires in COVID-19. Background on the study: The United States, Italy and Spain provided the acute and convalescent COVID-19 samples. T cells, B-cell-depleted T cells, or PBMCs provided the cDNA or gDNA that served as material.

In the source study's methods: Scientists estimated how many nucleated cells there were by amplifying reference gene primers. Profiled with immunoSEQ multiplex PCR; TCRdb holds only in-frame clones, not every one. The DNA was the basis for D and trimming; V, J and clone size are from that table. This table has under 500,000 clones, roughly 90% appearing once. The CDR3 extends over 13 amino acids. Germline V gene sequence: CDR1 SGHRS, CDR2 YFSETQ. Between the trimmed V and J ends, which lost 1 base and 1 base, there was a span of 5 bases. The sequencing sample was made of peripheral blood. The J gene is TRBJ2-5, the V gene TRBV5-1, with D perhaps matching TRBD2 (5 bases). This receptor was taken from a woman aged 30 to 39 with acute or convalescent COVID-19. DNA for the CDR3: TGCGCCAGCAGCTTGCGGGGCCAAGAGACCCAGTACTTC. Translating it yields CASSLRGQETQYF.